The 3 T cell receptor beta chains below all came from one sample that was sequenced in a study of T cell clones after liver transplantation. Data came from immunoSEQ multiplex PCR; TCRdb stores just in-frame clones and leaves some out. The sample includes roughly 19,000 clones, 80% to 90% of them seen just once. The sample here was CD8+ T cells from blood, taken approximately 3.5 years after liver transplant. All receptors come from a human patient who received a liver transplant. Some of the T cells may derive from the graft donor.

The chain links TRBV4-1 to TRBJ1-2, with 9 bases fitting TRBD1. CDR1 and CDR2 from the germline V gene are MGHRA and YSYEKL. V shed 4 bases, J shed 6 bases, and the junction held 6 bases outside the gene matches. The CDR3 sequence is 14 residues long. The CDR3: CASSLGTGFNGYTF. The DNA for the CDR3 is TGCGCCAGCAGCCTCGGGACAGGGTTTAATGGCTACACCTTC.

The J gene is TRBJ2-2, the V gene TRBV27; D not certain. The CDR3 extends over 15 amino acids. Germline CDR1 MNHEY, CDR2 SMNVEV (reference sequence). The V end lost 0 bases, the J end lost 4 bases, and 9 bases lay between the germline ends. CDR3 sequence: CASSLSSQSTGELFF. The DNA for the CDR3 is TGTGCCAGCAGTTTATCTTCGCAGTCCACCGGGGAGCTGTTTTTT.

The genes are TRBV9 and TRBJ2-5; weak D call: TRBD2 (6 bases). Germline V gives CDR1 SGDLS, CDR2 YYNGEE. The CDR3 is 14 amino acids. V was cut by 1 base and J by 9 bases, with 16 bases left in between. CDR3 region: CASSVTGAERAQYF. CDR3 bases: TGTGCCAGCAGCGTAACCGGGGCGGAGCGGGCCCAGTACTTC.